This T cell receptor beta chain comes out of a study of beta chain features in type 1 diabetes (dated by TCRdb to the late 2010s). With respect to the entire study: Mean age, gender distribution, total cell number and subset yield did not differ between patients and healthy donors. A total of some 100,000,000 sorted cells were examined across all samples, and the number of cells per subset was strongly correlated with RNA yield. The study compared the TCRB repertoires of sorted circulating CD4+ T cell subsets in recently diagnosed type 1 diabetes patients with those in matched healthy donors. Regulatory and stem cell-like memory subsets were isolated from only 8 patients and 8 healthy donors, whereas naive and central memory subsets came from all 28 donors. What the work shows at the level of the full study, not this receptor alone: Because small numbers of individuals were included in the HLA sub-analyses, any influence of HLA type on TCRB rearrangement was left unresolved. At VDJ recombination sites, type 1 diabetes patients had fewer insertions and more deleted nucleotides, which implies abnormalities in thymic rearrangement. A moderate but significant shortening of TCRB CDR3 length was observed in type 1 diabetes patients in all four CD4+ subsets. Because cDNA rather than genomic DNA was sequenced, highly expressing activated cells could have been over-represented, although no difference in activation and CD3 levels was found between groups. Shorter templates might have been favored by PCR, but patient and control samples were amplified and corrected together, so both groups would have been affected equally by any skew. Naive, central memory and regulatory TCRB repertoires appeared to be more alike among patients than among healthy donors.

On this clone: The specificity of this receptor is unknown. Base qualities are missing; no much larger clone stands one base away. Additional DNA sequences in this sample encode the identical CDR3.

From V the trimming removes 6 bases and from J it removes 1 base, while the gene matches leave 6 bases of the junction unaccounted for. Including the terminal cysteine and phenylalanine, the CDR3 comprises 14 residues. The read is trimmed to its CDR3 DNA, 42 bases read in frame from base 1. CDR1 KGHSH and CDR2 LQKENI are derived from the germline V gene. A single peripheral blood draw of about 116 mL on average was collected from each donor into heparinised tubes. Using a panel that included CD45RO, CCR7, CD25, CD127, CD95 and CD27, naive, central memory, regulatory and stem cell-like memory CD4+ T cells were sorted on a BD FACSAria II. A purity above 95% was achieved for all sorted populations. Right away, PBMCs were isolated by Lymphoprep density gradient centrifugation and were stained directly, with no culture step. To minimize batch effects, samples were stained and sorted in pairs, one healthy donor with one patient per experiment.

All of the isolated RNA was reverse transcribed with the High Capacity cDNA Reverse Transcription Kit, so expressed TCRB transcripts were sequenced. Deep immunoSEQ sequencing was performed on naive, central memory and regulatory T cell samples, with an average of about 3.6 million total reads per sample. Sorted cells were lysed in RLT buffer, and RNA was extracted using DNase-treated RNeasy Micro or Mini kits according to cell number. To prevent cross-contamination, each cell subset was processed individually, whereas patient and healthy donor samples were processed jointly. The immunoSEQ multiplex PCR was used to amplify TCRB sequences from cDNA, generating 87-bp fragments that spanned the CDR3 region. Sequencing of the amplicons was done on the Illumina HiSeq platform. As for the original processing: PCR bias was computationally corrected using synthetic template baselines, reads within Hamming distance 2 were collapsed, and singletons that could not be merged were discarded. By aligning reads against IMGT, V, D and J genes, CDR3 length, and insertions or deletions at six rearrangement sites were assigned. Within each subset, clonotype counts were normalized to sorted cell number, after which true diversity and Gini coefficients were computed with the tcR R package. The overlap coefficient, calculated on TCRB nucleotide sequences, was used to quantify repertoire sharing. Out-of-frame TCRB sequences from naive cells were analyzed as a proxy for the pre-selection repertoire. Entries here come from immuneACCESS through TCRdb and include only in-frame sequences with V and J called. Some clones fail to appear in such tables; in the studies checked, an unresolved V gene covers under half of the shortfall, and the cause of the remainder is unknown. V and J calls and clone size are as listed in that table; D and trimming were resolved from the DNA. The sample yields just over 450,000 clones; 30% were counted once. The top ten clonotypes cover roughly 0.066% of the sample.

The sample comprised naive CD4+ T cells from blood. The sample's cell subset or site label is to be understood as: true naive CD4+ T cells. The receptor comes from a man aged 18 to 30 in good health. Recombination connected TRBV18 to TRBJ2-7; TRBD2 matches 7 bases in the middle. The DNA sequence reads TGTGCCAGCTCGCCTGCTAGCGGATCCTACGAGCAGTACTTC. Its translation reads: CASSPASGSYEQYF.